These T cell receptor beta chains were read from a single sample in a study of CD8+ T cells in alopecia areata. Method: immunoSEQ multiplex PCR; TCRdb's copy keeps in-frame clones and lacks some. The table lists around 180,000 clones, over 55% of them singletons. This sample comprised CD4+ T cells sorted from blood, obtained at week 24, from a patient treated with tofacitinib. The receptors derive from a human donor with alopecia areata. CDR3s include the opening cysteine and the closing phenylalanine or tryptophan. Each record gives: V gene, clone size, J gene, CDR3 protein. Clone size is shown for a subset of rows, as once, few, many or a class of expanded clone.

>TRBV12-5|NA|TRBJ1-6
CASGLERSPLHF
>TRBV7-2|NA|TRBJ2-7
CASSSPSTGGFSRYEQYF
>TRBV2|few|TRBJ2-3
CASGPPGTAVDTQYF
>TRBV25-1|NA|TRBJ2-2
CASSETKGELFF
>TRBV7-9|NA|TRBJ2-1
CASSEPGLPIEQFF
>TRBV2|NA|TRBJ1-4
CASSGIKGRPSNEKLFF
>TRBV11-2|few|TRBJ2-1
CASSLDNEQFF
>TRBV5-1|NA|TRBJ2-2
CASSGDRNTGELFF
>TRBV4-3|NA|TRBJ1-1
CASSQVPNTEAFF
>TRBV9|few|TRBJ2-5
CASSVAMGPKETQYF
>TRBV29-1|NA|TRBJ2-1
CSVAIGRRNEQFF
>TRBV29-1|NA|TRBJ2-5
CSVETQGETQYF
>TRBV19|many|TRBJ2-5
CASSIGRGSGETQYF
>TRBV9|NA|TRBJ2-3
CASSRAPQPHTDTQYF
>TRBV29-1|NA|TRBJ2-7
CSVEKEGGYEQYF
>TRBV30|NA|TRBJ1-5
CAWSVQGTLNQPQHF
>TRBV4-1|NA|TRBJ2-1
CASTPAPSYNEQFF